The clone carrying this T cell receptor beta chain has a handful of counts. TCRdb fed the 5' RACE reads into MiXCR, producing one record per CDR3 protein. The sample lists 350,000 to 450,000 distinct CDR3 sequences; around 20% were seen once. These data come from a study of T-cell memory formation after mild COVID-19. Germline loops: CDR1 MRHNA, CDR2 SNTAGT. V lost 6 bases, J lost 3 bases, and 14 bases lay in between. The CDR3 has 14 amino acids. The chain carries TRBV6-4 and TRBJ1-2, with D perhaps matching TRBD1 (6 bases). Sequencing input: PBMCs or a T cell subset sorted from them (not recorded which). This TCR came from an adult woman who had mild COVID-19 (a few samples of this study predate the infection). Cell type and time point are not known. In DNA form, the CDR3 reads TGTGCCAGCAGCACAGGGATAGGGGACTATGGCTACACCTTC. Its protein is CASSTGIGDYGYTF.